The 14 T cell receptor beta chains given below trace back to one sample, sequenced in a study of T cell responses to AZD1222 COVID-19 vaccine (dated by TCRdb to about 2021). The library relied on the immunoSEQ multiplex PCR assay. The immuneACCESS repertoire file appears here via TCRdb, limited to in-frame rearrangements. These files lack a portion of the clones; in checked studies, under half of the deficit traces to unresolved V genes, and the cause of the others is not known. This sample comprises about 180,000 clones, around 90% of them detected only once. Of the sample, 1.5% to 2% falls within the top ten clones. The time point label, read with the paper, signifies: about 28 days (+/-7) after the second vaccine dose. Material: peripheral blood, obtained 28 days after the second AZD1222 dose. Every receptor here comes from an adult who received the AZD1222 COVID-19 vaccine.

In regard to this clone: The junction shows a germline mismatch at one end, possibly a read error. V and J are TRBV6-1 and TRBJ2-5; no definite D call. Germline assignment: CDR1 MNHNS and CDR2 SASEGT. The CDR3 length is 17 residues. The CDR3 sequence: CASSKASATVLQETQYF. CDR3 nucleotides: TGTGCCAGCAGTAAAGCCTCCGCAACGGTCCTCCAAGAGACCCAGTACTTC.

V is TRBV9 and J is TRBJ2-1; a weak D match, TRBD1 (5 bases). Germline V gene sequence: CDR1 SGDLS, CDR2 YYNGEE. There are 16 residues in the CDR3. Trimming cost V 2 bases and J 3 bases, with 15 bases left between them. The CDR3 is CASSVTGFSDYNEQFF. The DNA of the CDR3 is TGTGCCAGCAGCGTTACAGGATTTTCGGACTACAATGAGCAGTTCTTC.

V usage is TRBV18 and J usage is TRBJ1-5; the D gene is possibly TRBD1 (6 bases). Trimming took off 3 bases at V and 6 bases at J, with 18 bases between the two ends. This CDR3 has 16 amino acids. The germline V gene encodes CDR1 KGHSH and CDR2 LQKENI. CDR3 DNA: TGTGCCAGCTCACCCTCGGACAGTAAGGTCGGTCAGCCCCAGCATTTT. It specifies CASSPSDSKVGQPQHF. Together with reference TRBV18 and TRBJ1-5, the CDR3 gives the full variable domain: NAGVMQNPRHLVRRRGQEARLRCSPMKGHSHVYWYRQLPEEGLKFMVYLQKENIIDESGMPKERFSAEFPKEGPSILRIQQVVRGDSAAYFCASSPSDSKVGQPQHFGDGTRLSIL.

The chain employs TRBV5-6 and TRBJ1-2, with unresolved D. Between the trimmed V and J ends, which lost 0 bases and 4 bases, there was a span of 7 bases. CDR1 and CDR2 (germline): SGHDT, YYEEEE. This CDR3 is built from 13 residues. The chain's CDR3 is CASSLEALYGYTF. DNA for the CDR3: TGTGCCAGCAGCTTGGAAGCTCTCTATGGCTACACCTTC.

V usage is TRBV5-1 and J usage is TRBJ1-4; D is perhaps TRBD1 (5 bases). Germline assignment: CDR1 SGHRS and CDR2 YFSETQ. The CDR3 covers 15 residues. Trimming left V 0 bases short and J 0 bases short, with 6 bases between. Written as DNA, the CDR3 is TGCGCCAGCAGCTTGGCCAGGGCAACTAATGAAAAACTGTTTTTT. It is translated as CASSLARATNEKLFF.

The gene calls are TRBV27 and TRBJ2-7; D is perhaps TRBD1 (6 bases). V was clipped by 5 bases and J by 0 bases, with 11 bases between them. The germline gives CDR1 MNHEY, CDR2 SMNVEV (reference sequence). The CDR3 length is 14 residues. This chain's CDR3 is CASSPMTGSYEQYF. The CDR3 region has the DNA TGTGCCAGCAGTCCGATGACAGGCTCCTACGAGCAGTACTTC.

The J gene is TRBJ2-1, the V gene TRBV4-2; 9 bases match TRBD2. There are 19 residues in the CDR3. Trimming cost V 0 bases and J 4 bases; bases outside gene matches: 13. Germline CDR1 reads LGHNA; CDR2 reads YNFKEQ. CDR3 region: CASSQDTYYGLAGYNEQFF. The CDR3, as DNA: TGTGCCAGCAGCCAAGATACTTATTATGGGCTAGCGGGGTACAATGAGCAGTTCTTC.

The chain is built from TRBV11-2 and TRBJ1-5; TRBD1 might be the D (5 bases). This CDR3 spans 14 amino acids. Germline assignment: CDR1 SGHAT and CDR2 FQNNGV. V was trimmed by 4 bases and J by 5 bases, leaving 12 bases between them. The CDR3 region has the DNA TGTGCCAGCAGCTCATCTCGAGGGGATCAGCCCCAGCATTTT. It encodes CASSSSRGDQPQHF.

The rearrangement links TRBV7-6 to TRBJ1-1, with 8 positions matching TRBD1. Germline trimming cut 5 bases from V and 4 bases from J; bases unmatched to any gene: 12. Germline values: CDR1 SGHVS, CDR2 FNYEAQ. The CDR3 extends over 16 amino acids. CDR3 sequence: CASSDRSPGGLTEAFF. The CDR3 coding sequence is TGTGCCAGCAGCGACCGGTCCCCAGGGGGCCTCACTGAAGCTTTCTTT.

This clone was seen once. This chain uses TRBV7-6 with TRBJ1-5; 9 bases match TRBD1. This CDR3 is built from 15 residues. Germline assignment: CDR1 SGHVS and CDR2 FNYEAQ. V shed 0 bases, J shed 4 bases, and the junction held 1 base outside the gene matches. The CDR3 coding sequence is TGTGCCAGCAGCTTAGCGACAGGGGGTAATCAGCCCCAGCATTTT. Translated: CASSLATGGNQPQHF.

The V call is TRBV5-1, the J call TRBJ2-3; 9 positions match TRBD2. Trimming at V came to 7 bases and at J to 1 base, leaving 7 bases not matched to a gene. Germline V lookup: CDR1 SGHRS, CDR2 YFSETQ. The CDR3 is made up of 15 amino acids. CDR3 region: CASGSLAGGTDTQYF. The DNA of the CDR3 is TGCGCCAGCGGATCATTAGCGGGGGGCACAGATACGCAGTATTTT.

The rearrangement links TRBV5-6 to TRBJ1-4; the match to TRBD1 covers 9 bases. Germline loops: CDR1 SGHDT, CDR2 YYEEEE. Trimming at V came to 1 base and at J to 8 bases, leaving 6 bases not matched to a gene. The CDR3 length is 15 residues. CDR3 sequence: CASSLFRTGEEKLFF. The DNA for the CDR3 is TGTGCCAGCAGCTTGTTCCGGACAGGGGAAGAAAAACTGTTTTTT.

The V and J genes are TRBV28 and TRBJ1-5, with unresolved D. CDR3 size: 14 residues. The germline gives CDR1 MDHEN, CDR2 SYDVKM. With 0 bases removed from V and 5 bases from J, the gap between germline ends came to 8 bases. CDR3 nucleotides: TGTGCCAGCAGTTTATGGGATATTCATCAGCCCCAGCATTTT. It is translated as CASSLWDIHQPQHF.

This chain joins TRBV27 and TRBJ1-5; no firm D call. Germline assignment: CDR1 MNHEY and CDR2 SMNVEV (reference sequence). V was clipped by 2 bases and J by 7 bases, with 9 bases between them. The CDR3 has 13 amino acids. The CDR3: CASSLVGGQPQHF. The CDR3 DNA follows: TGTGCCAGCAGTTTAGTGGGAGGCCAGCCCCAGCATTTT.